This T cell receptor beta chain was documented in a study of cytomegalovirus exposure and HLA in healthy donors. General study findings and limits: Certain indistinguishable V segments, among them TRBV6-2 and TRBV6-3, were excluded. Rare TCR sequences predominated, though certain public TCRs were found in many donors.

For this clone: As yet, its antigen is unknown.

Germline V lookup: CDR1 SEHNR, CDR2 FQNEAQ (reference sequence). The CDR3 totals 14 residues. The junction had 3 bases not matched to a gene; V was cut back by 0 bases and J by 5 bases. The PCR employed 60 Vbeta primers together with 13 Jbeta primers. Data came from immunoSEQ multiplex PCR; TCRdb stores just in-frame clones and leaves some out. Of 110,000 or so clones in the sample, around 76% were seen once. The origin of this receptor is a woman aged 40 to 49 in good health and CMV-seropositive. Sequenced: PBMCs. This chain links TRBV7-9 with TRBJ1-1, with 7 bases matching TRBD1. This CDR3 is CASSLAGGTTEAFF. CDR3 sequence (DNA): TGTGCCAGCAGCTTAGCAGGGGGCACAACTGAAGCTTTCTTT.